The subject of this entry is one T cell receptor (beta chain). Its specificity is unknown. Some clones are missing from TCRdb's copy, which holds only in-frame ones; the method was immunoSEQ multiplex PCR. The sample lists 20,000 to 30,000 clones, approximately 86% occurring once. The data were obtained in a study of T cells in localized non-small cell lung cancer. Study-level results: Maximal T cell clonality occurred in uninvolved adjacent lung, with tumor ranking below it.

Germline CDR1 SGHNT, CDR2 YYREEE (reference sequence). Trimming removed 4 bases from V and 2 bases from J; junction bases left unmatched: 7. The CDR3 loop spans 16 amino acids. This clonotype originated in a female donor over 55 with stage I lung adenocarcinoma. The sequences come from peripheral blood, collected before any cancer treatment. The chain combines TRBV5-4 with TRBJ2-5; 11 bases line up with TRBD1. CDR3 DNA: TGTGCCAGCAGCGGGAGTTGGGACAGGGGGCAAGAGACCCAGTACTTC. Protein: CASSGSWDRGQETQYF.